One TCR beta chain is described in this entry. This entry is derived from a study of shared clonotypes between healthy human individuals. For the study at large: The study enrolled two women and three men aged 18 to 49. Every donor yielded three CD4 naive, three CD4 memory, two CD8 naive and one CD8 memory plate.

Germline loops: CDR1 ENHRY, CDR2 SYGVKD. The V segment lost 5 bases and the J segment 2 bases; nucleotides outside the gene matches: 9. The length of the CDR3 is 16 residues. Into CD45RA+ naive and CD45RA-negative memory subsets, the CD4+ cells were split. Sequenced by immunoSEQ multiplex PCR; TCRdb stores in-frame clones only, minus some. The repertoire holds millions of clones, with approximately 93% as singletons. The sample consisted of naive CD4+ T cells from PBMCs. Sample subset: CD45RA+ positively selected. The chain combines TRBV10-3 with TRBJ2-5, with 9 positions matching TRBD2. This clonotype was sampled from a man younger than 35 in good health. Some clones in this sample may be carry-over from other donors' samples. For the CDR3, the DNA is TGTGCCATCAGTTCAGAGACTAGCGGACCTCAAGAGACCCAGTACTTC. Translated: CAISSETSGPQETQYF.